One sample yielded the 11 T cell receptor beta chains listed below, sequenced in a study of human T cells and chemical hapten exposure. Time point here: patch test 2, 6 weeks after DPC sensitization. As to treatment: therapeutic diphenylcyclopropenone sensitization with weekly scalp DPC. TCRdb passed the RACE reads through MiXCR, listing each CDR3 protein once. This sample has 70,000 to 95,000 distinct CDR3 sequences, with 5% to 8.5% found just once. The input for sequencing was whole blood, taken in connection with sensitization to the hapten diphenylcyclopropenone (DPC). These TCRs come from a woman under 40 with alopecia areata. Some clones in this sample may be carry-over from other donors' samples.

This clonotype was counted many times. The rearrangement joins TRBV2 to TRBJ2-1; 9 nucleotides align to TRBD1. After removal of 8 bases from V and 6 bases from J, the junction contained 8 bases not matched to a gene. Germline V gene data show CDR1 as SNHLY and CDR2 as FYNNEI. This CDR3 spans 14 amino acids. The CDR3 DNA reads as TGTGCCAGCGTTGAATGGACAGGGGTCAATGAGCAGTTCTTC. This codes for CASVEWTGVNEQFF.

This clonotype was observed many times. This chain joins TRBV7-9 and TRBJ1-5, with 9 nucleotides matching TRBD1. Germline CDR1 SEHNR, CDR2 FQNEAQ (reference sequence). The CDR3 has 15 residues. V lost 5 bases and J lost 2; bases outside the gene matches: 4. The chain's CDR3 is CASSARQGGNQPQHF. CDR3 DNA: TGTGCCAGCAGCGCTAGACAGGGGGGCAATCAGCCCCAGCATTTT.

This clonotype appeared a few times. This sequence joins TRBV5-6 and TRBJ2-7; D unresolved. The CDR3 is 13 amino acids. V gave up 0 bases and J gave up 3 bases, with 7 bases separating them. Germline CDR1 SGHDT, CDR2 YYEEEE. The CDR3 coding sequence is TGTGCCAGCAGCTTGGCCCAGTTCTACGAGCAGTACTTC. Translating it yields CASSLAQFYEQYF.

This clonotype occurred many times. The chain employs TRBV12-3 or TRBV12-4 and TRBJ2-1; D call uncertain. V shed 6 bases and J shed 9 bases, with 9 bases lying between them. The CDR3 totals 11 residues. The CDR3 reads CASRILGEQFF. The DNA of the CDR3 is TGTGCCAGCAGGATCTTGGGTGAGCAGTTCTTC.

The chain has TRBV6-1 and TRBJ1-1, with D possibly matching TRBD1 (5 bases). V lost 5 bases to trimming and J lost 4 bases, with 26 bases between them. Germline CDR1 is MNHNS and CDR2 is SASEGT. There are 18 residues in the CDR3. CDR3 sequence (DNA): TGTGCCAGCAGTACCCCTCCTGGGGGGACGGCGGCGAGCACTGAAGCTTTCTTT. It yields the protein CASSTPPGGTAASTEAFF.

This clonotype has at least ten counts. The V and J genes are TRBV20-1 and TRBJ1-1, with 7 nucleotides matching TRBD1. With V trimmed by 4 bases and J by 6 bases, 5 bases remained unmatched. Germline values: CDR1 DFQATT, CDR2 SNEGSKA (reference sequence). This CDR3 region has 12 residues. In DNA form, the CDR3 reads TGCAGTGCTAACAGGGGTTGGGCTGAAGCTTTCTTT. This sequence encodes CSANRGWAEAFF.

With respect to this clonotype: This may be a read error: a much more frequent sequence differs by one nucleotide. This chain connects TRBV19 to TRBJ2-3; possible D gene TRBD2, 5 bases. The germline V gene has CDR1 LNHDA and CDR2 SQIVND (reference sequence). The CDR3 length is 14 residues. The CDR3 protein is CASNRGLATDTRYF. The DNA for the CDR3 is TGTGCCAGTAACAGAGGACTTGCCACAGATACGCGGTATTTT.

The chain is built from TRBV2 and TRBJ2-2, with 8 bases identical to TRBD1. Germline trimming cut 4 bases from V and 2 bases from J; bases unmatched to any gene: 3. The CDR3 is made up of 15 amino acids. The V gene's germline CDR1 is SNHLY and CDR2 FYNNEI. The CDR3, as DNA: TGTGCCAGCAGTGGCAGGGGGCACAACACCGGGGAGCTGTTTTTT. Residues: CASSGRGHNTGELFF.

J is TRBJ2-2 and V is TRBV29-1; D not certain. Germline-derived CDR1 and CDR2 are SQVTM and ANQGSEA. This CDR3 has 12 amino acids. Trimming took off 3 bases at V and 1 base at J, with 3 bases between the two ends. CDR3 in amino acids: CSVDRNTGELFF. The CDR3, as DNA: TGCAGCGTTGACCGGAACACCGGGGAGCTGTTTTTT.

The chain has TRBV30 and TRBJ2-5, with D possibly TRBD1 on 6 matching bases. CDR1 and CDR2 (germline): GTSNPN, SVGIG (reference sequence). Deletions cut 0 bases from V and 1 base from J, with 6 bases between. The length of the CDR3 is 13 residues. CDR3 residues: CAWSVQGQETQYF. DNA of the CDR3: TGTGCCTGGAGTGTACAGGGCCAAGAGACCCAGTACTTC.

As concerns this clonotype: Possible read error: a much larger clone is one base away. This chain joins TRBV7-9 and TRBJ1-6, with D perhaps matching TRBD1 (5 bases). The V gene's germline CDR1 is SEHNR and CDR2 FQNEAQ (reference sequence). This CDR3 spans 15 amino acids. V was clipped by 5 bases and J by 9 bases, with 17 bases between them. This chain's CDR3 is CASSPHGGTGSPLHF. DNA of the CDR3: TGTGCCAGCAGCCCCCACGGGGGGACGGGTTCACCCCTCCACTTT.